A single sample is the source of the 32 T cell receptor beta chains below, sequenced in a study of cytomegalovirus exposure and HLA in healthy donors. The PCR contained 60 Vbeta and 13 Jbeta primers. Sequencing used immunoSEQ multiplex PCR; TCRdb keeps in-frame clones, though not all of them. The sample includes 130,000 or so clones, approximately 87% of them seen just once. The specimen was PBMCs. The receptor set was obtained from a woman under 40 in good health and CMV-seronegative.

The chain is built from TRBV2 and TRBJ2-2; possibly TRBD1 for D (6 bases). The CDR3 spans 15 residues. CDR1 SNHLY and CDR2 FYNNEI come from the germline V gene. The ends were cut back, 1 base at V and 3 bases at J, with 9 bases in the middle. The CDR3 spells CASSEGDKHTGELFF. CDR3 bases: TGTGCCAGCAGTGAAGGGGACAAACACACCGGGGAGCTGTTTTTT. Together with reference TRBV2 and TRBJ2-2, the CDR3 gives the full variable domain: EPEVTQTPSHQVTQMGQEVILRCVPISNHLYFYWYRQILGQKVEFLVSFYNNEISEKSEIFDDQFSVERPDGSNFTLKIRSTKLEDSAMYFCASSEGDKHTGELFFGEGSRLTVL.

J is TRBJ2-5 and V is TRBV6-1; maybe TRBD1 (5 bases). The length of the CDR3 is 13 residues. Trimming cost V 7 bases and J 4 bases, with 13 bases left between them. Germline V gene sequence: CDR1 MNHNS, CDR2 SASEGT. CDR3 residues: CASIRTIRETQYF. CDR3 DNA: TGTGCCAGCATAAGGACAATACGAGAGACCCAGTACTTC.

To note about this clone: Other DNA sequences within the sample encode an identical CDR3. This chain joins TRBV5-4 and TRBJ2-2, with 8 bases identical to TRBD2. The CDR3 contains 15 residues. The germline CDR1 and CDR2 sequences are SGHNT and YYREEE (reference sequence). The junction had 10 bases not matched to a gene; V was cut back by 4 bases and J by 8 bases. The CDR3 sequence: CASSIVGLAGGELFF. The CDR3 DNA reads TGTGCCAGCAGCATTGTAGGGCTAGCGGGTGGGGAGCTGTTTTTT. Drawing the rest from reference TRBV5-4 and TRBJ2-2, the complete variable domain is ETGVTQSPTHLIKTRGQQVTLRCSSQSGHNTVSWYQQALGQGPQFIFQYYREEENGRGNFPPRFSGLQFPNYSSELNVNALELDDSALYLCASSIVGLAGGELFFGEGSRLTVL.

The chain carries TRBV7-9 and TRBJ2-3; D perhaps matches TRBD2 (5 bases). V was cut by 5 bases and J by 0 bases, with 18 bases left in between. Germline V gene data show CDR1 as SEHNR and CDR2 as FQNEAQ (reference sequence). The CDR3 has 17 residues. DNA for the CDR3: TGTGCCAGCAGCCCAAATAAAGGACTGGTTAGCACAGATACGCAGTATTTT. Amino acid sequence: CASSPNKGLVSTDTQYF.

This sequence joins TRBV7-9 and TRBJ1-1; D remains ambiguous. The CDR3 covers 14 residues. Between the trimmed V and J ends, which lost 4 bases and 4 bases, there was a span of 13 bases. Germline-derived CDR1 and CDR2 are SEHNR and FQNEAQ (reference sequence). The CDR3 nucleotides read TGTGCCAGCAGCTCCAAGGACTGGATCACTGAAGCTTTCTTT. Translating it yields CASSSKDWITEAFF.

This rearrangement joins TRBV7-3 to TRBJ2-1, with 9 bases that match TRBD2. The CDR3 length is 15 residues. Germline V gives CDR1 SGHTA, CDR2 FQGTGA. The V and J ends lost 8 bases and 6 bases, in that order; junction bases with no gene match: 11. CDR3 residues: CASGGLALFSNEQFF. CDR3 DNA: TGTGCCAGCGGTGGACTAGCGCTCTTTAGCAATGAGCAGTTCTTC. Full variable domain (rest looked up from reference TRBV7-3 and TRBJ2-1): GAGVSQTPSNKVTEKGKYVELRCDPISGHTALYWYRQSLGQGPEFLIYFQGTGAADDSGLPNDRFFAVRPEGSVSTLKIQRTERGDSAVYLCASGGLALFSNEQFFGPGTRLTVL.

This clone came up once. J is TRBJ2-3 and V is TRBV4-2; 8 bases line up with TRBD2. Per germline, CDR1 LGHNA and CDR2 YNFKEQ. This CDR3 contains 15 residues. V lost 4 bases and J lost 4; bases outside the gene matches: 7. The CDR3 DNA sequence: TGTGCCAGCAGCCTTTCGGGAGGGCCGGCAGATACGCAGTATTTT. Amino acids: CASSLSGGPADTQYF.

The J gene is TRBJ2-1, the V gene TRBV7-3, with D possibly being TRBD2 (5 bases). Trimming shortened V by 8 bases and J by 7 bases, and 15 bases separated the two germline ends. Germline CDR1 is SGHTA and CDR2 is FQGTGA. This CDR3 has 13 residues. For the CDR3, the DNA is TGTGCCAGCGGGGTAGCACGGGATAATGAGCAGTTCTTC. Translation gives CASGVARDNEQFF.

This clone was detected only once. V is TRBV5-1 and J is TRBJ2-7; 9 positions match TRBD2. The CDR3 runs to 14 residues. V shed 7 bases, J shed 3 bases, and the junction held 8 bases outside the gene matches. Germline CDR1 reads SGHRS; CDR2 reads YFSETQ. The CDR3 sequence: CASFEREARYEQYF. The CDR3 DNA reads TGCGCCAGCTTCGAGCGGGAGGCCCGCTACGAGCAGTACTTC.

The chain links TRBV19 to TRBJ1-3; D might be TRBD1 (5 bases). The ends were cut back, 5 bases at V and 1 base at J, with 12 bases in the middle. The CDR3 runs 15 residues. Germline V gene lookup returns CDR1 LNHDA and CDR2 SQIVND (reference sequence). CDR3 residues: CASSWGVRSGNTIYF. The CDR3, as DNA: TGTGCCAGTAGTTGGGGGGTCCGGTCTGGAAACACCATATATTTT.

This rearrangement joins TRBV19 to TRBJ1-2, with 7 bases that match TRBD1. J gave up 7 bases and V 3 bases, and 14 bases lay outside the gene matches. There are 16 residues in the CDR3. Germline assignment: CDR1 LNHDA and CDR2 SQIVND (reference sequence). Here the CDR3 reads CASSIFGTAHVVGYTF. The DNA for the CDR3 is TGTGCCAGTAGTATTTTCGGGACAGCACATGTGGTTGGCTACACCTTC.

The genes are TRBV29-1 and TRBJ2-7; 8 bases line up with TRBD2. V lost 2 bases, J lost 2 bases, and 5 bases stayed unmatched. The germline V gene has CDR1 SQVTM and CDR2 ANQGSEA. The CDR3 is 14 amino acids. The DNA for the CDR3 is TGCAGCGTTGAACGCTTAGCGGGAACCTACGAGCAGTACTTC. Amino acids: CSVERLAGTYEQYF.

This clone was found a few times. The chain combines TRBV28 with TRBJ1-4, with D perhaps TRBD1 (5 bases). Germline values: CDR1 MDHEN, CDR2 SYDVKM. CDR3 length: 16 residues. V lost 2 bases and J lost 5, with 15 bases in between. The CDR3 nucleotides read TGTGCCAGCAGTTTAGGCGGGGGAGTGAGAAATGAAAAACTGTTTTTT. This sequence encodes CASSLGGGVRNEKLFF.

J is TRBJ2-5 and V is TRBV4-1, with TRBD2 as a possible D gene (6 bases). The CDR3 spans 16 residues. The V gene lost 4 bases and the J gene lost 3 bases, with 18 bases spanning the gap. Germline assignment: CDR1 MGHRA and CDR2 YSYEKL. CDR3 amino acids: CASSRITGTLKETQYF. DNA for the CDR3: TGCGCCAGCAGCCGCATAACCGGGACTTTAAAAGAGACCCAGTACTTC.

This clone has more than one count but fewer than ten. The J gene is TRBJ1-1, the V gene TRBV12-5; no reliable D call. CDR3 length equals 13 residues. V was trimmed by 5 bases and J by 6 bases, leaving 13 bases between them. Germline V lookup: CDR1 LGHNT, CDR2 FRNRAP. The CDR3 sequence is CASGPRVGAEAFF. The CDR3 DNA is TGTGCTAGTGGTCCCCGCGTGGGCGCTGAAGCTTTCTTT.

The gene calls are TRBV19 and TRBJ1-1, with D perhaps matching TRBD1 (5 bases). Germline values: CDR1 LNHDA, CDR2 SQIVND (reference sequence). V was pared by 2 bases and J by 1 base, with 8 bases between. This CDR3 spans 14 amino acids. For the CDR3, the DNA is TGTGCCAGTAGTATACAGGGCGAGAACACTGAAGCTTTCTTT. The encoded protein is CASSIQGENTEAFF.

This rearrangement joins TRBV7-6 to TRBJ1-2; maybe TRBD1 (6 bases). The germline V and J ends were trimmed by 4 bases and 3 bases, with 9 bases remaining between them. From germline, CDR1 is SGHVS and CDR2 FNYEAQ. This CDR3 is 13 amino acids long. The CDR3 DNA reads TGTGCCAGCAGCTCAGGGGTGGACTATGGCTACACCTTC. The encoded protein is CASSSGVDYGYTF. The full variable domain, with the rest looked up from reference TRBV7-6 and TRBJ1-2, is GAGVSQSPRYKVTKRGQDVALRCDPISGHVSLYWYRQALGQGPEFLTYFNYEAQQDKSGLPNDRFSAERPEGSISTLTIQRTEQRDSAMYRCASSSGVDYGYTFGSGTRLTVV.

V is TRBV2 and J is TRBJ2-5; maybe TRBD2 (6 bases). Germline values: CDR1 SNHLY, CDR2 FYNNEI. V was cut by 6 bases and J by 1 base, with 9 bases left in between. The CDR3 has 13 residues. The CDR3 coding sequence is TGTGCCAGCAGAGAGACTAGCCAAGAGACCCAGTACTTC. It encodes CASRETSQETQYF.

This chain uses TRBV19 with TRBJ1-5, with 9 bases identical to TRBD1. V gave up 8 bases and J gave up 9 bases; unmatched junction bases: 8. Per germline, CDR1 LNHDA and CDR2 SQIVND (reference sequence). The CDR3 loop spans 13 amino acids. The DNA of the CDR3 is TGTGCCAGTGCCGGGACAGGGAAGCCGCCCCAGCATTTT. Encoded protein: CASAGTGKPPQHF.

The rearrangement uses TRBV5-1 and TRBJ2-3, with TRBD2 as a possible D gene (6 bases). V was clipped by 0 bases and J by 1 base, with 9 bases between them. The CDR3 spans 15 residues. Germline CDR1 reads SGHRS; CDR2 reads YFSETQ. In nucleotides, the CDR3 is TGCGCCAGCAGCTTGGGGGACTTACGCACAGATACGCAGTATTTT. Protein sequence: CASSLGDLRTDTQYF.

The chain combines TRBV4-3 with TRBJ2-1; 10 nucleotides agree with TRBD1. Trimming at V came to 4 bases and at J to 3 bases, leaving 3 bases not matched to a gene. Germline-derived CDR1 and CDR2 are LGHNA and YSLEER. There are 15 residues in the CDR3. The CDR3 nucleotides read TGCGCCAGCAGCCCCGGGACAGGGGACTACAATGAGCAGTTCTTC. This translates into CASSPGTGDYNEQFF.

This chain uses TRBV15 with TRBJ1-1; D is undetermined. The V end was cut by 0 bases, the J end by 7 bases, with 15 bases between. Germline V gene lookup returns CDR1 LNHNV and CDR2 YYDKDF (reference sequence). The CDR3 runs 15 residues. Written as DNA, the CDR3 is TGTGCCACCAGCAGAGATCGTGGCGTGACTGGTGAAGCTTTCTTT. As protein: CATSRDRGVTGEAFF.

This chain connects TRBV7-2 to TRBJ2-7; perhaps TRBD1 as D (6 bases). The CDR3 spans 15 residues. Trimming stripped 6 bases from V and 3 bases from J, with 18 bases between. Per germline, CDR1 SGHTA and CDR2 FQGNSA. The CDR3 reads CASSFTSGARYEQYF. The CDR3 DNA follows: TGTGCCAGCAGTTTTACGTCAGGGGCACGCTACGAGCAGTACTTC.

This clone was observed a handful of times. For the CDR3, the DNA is TGTGCCAGCAGCAAATGGGACAGGGAATTGGAGGGGGCCAACGTCCTGACTTTC. Translation: CASSKWDRELEGANVLTF. This sequence joins TRBV5-6 and TRBJ2-6, with 9 positions matching TRBD1. The CDR3 is made up of 18 amino acids. Germline V gene lookup returns CDR1 SGHDT and CDR2 YYEEEE. Trimming removed 4 bases from V and 4 bases from J; junction bases left unmatched: 12.

The chain employs TRBV4-2 and TRBJ2-5; 9 bases align to TRBD2. The DNA end is a closer match to TRBJ2-7, so the J assignment may be wrong. The CDR3 runs 17 residues. Per the germline V gene, CDR1 is LGHNA and CDR2 is YNFKEQ. CDR3 coding DNA: TGTGCCAGCAGCCAAGATCAATCGAGCGGGGGGTCCTACGAGCAGTACTTC. Residues: CASSQDQSSGGSYEQYF.

This clone was seen a few times. The chain uses TRBV5-4 and TRBJ2-3; the match to TRBD1 covers 7 bases. V dropped 0 bases and J dropped 3; count of bases not matched to a gene: 4. The CDR3 is 15 residues long. Germline assignment: CDR1 SGHNT and CDR2 YYREEE (reference sequence). CDR3 sequence (DNA): TGTGCCAGCAGCTTGGGACAGGGCGGGACAGATACGCAGTATTTT. Its protein product is CASSLGQGGTDTQYF.

With respect to this clone: The same CDR3 also results from other DNA sequences found in this sample. The V gene is TRBV9, the J gene TRBJ2-3; D is ambiguous. The CDR3 is 13 amino acids. The ends were cut back, 0 bases at V and 2 bases at J, with 4 bases in the middle. Germline loops: CDR1 SGDLS, CDR2 YYNGEE. This CDR3 reads CASSVGATDTQYF. The CDR3 region has the DNA TGTGCCAGCAGCGTAGGGGCCACAGATACGCAGTATTTT.

V gene TRBV7-2 combines with J gene TRBJ2-5, with TRBD1 as a possible D gene (6 bases). The J call is uncertain, as TRBJ2-7 better fits the DNA end. CDR1 is SGHTA and CDR2 is FQGNSA in the germline V gene. This CDR3 has 15 residues. As DNA, the CDR3 is TGTGCCAGCAGCATACAGGGCAGGGTGAGCTACGAGCAGTACTTC. Protein sequence: CASSIQGRVSYEQYF.

V is TRBV5-1 and J is TRBJ1-1, with 9 bases lining up with TRBD1. V shed 4 bases and J 1 base; nucleotides not matched to a gene: 5. This CDR3 is 15 amino acids long. The V gene's germline CDR1 is SGHRS and CDR2 YFSETQ. CDR3 amino acids: CASSRRTGANTEAFF. DNA for the CDR3: TGCGCCAGCAGCCGCCGGACAGGGGCGAACACTGAAGCTTTCTTT.

The rearrangement links TRBV6-5 to TRBJ2-7; 7 bases match TRBD1. V shed 6 bases and J 3 bases; nucleotides not matched to a gene: 11. There are 15 residues in the CDR3. Per the germline V gene, CDR1 is MNHEY and CDR2 is SVGAGI. CDR3 in amino acids: CASSEPGTALYEQYF. The DNA for the CDR3 is TGTGCCAGCAGCGAACCCGGGACAGCCCTCTACGAGCAGTACTTC.

The chain uses TRBV21-1 and TRBJ2-3; the D segment call TRBD1 is taken from the table without a DNA check. TRBV21-1 is assigned pseudogene status. The CDR3 has 15 residues. DNA for the CDR3: TGTGCCAGACTTCAGACACCGAAGGACACAGATACGCAGTATTTT. Translated: CARLQTPKDTDTQYF.

V gene TRBV2 combines with J gene TRBJ1-5, with TRBD1 as a possible D gene (5 bases). V dropped 3 bases and J dropped 1 base, with 7 bases sitting between them. This CDR3 is 14 amino acids long. Looked up from germline, CDR1 is SNHLY and CDR2 is FYNNEI. CDR3 residues: CASSEGGSNQPQHF. For the CDR3, the DNA is TGTGCCAGCAGTGAGGGGGGAAGCAATCAGCCCCAGCATTTT.